The sequence of this T cell receptor beta chain was determined in a study of identical twins (dated by TCRdb to about 2016). For the wider study: To test whether fetal clonotypes persist, this study deep-sequenced TCR alpha and beta repertoires from monozygotic twins, from unrelated adults of various ages, and from cord blood. To rule out contamination, the twin experiments were replicated at different times with different library preparation protocols.

Only healthy Caucasian donors were included. Three pairs of female monozygotic twins, all aged roughly 18 to 29 years, were included in the twin cohort. CD4+ and CD8+ T cell populations were isolated with positive isolation kits from Invitrogen. Results and caveats for the whole study, not just this receptor: Out-of-frame TCR alpha sharing in monozygotic twins was systematically underestimated by recombination models, whereas sharing between unrelated individuals was in agreement with the recombination models. Because the same donors could not be followed over many years, conclusions were based on cross-sectional statistical analysis. In beta out-of-frame sequences, excess twin sharing was weaker, because having fewer shared sequences lowered the signal-to-noise ratio. Abundant cord blood beta clonotypes carried fewer insertions; young adult naive repertoires showed a weaker similar trend, while memory repertoires showed none. Zero-insertion analyses could be partly confounded by invariant T cells such as MAIT and iNKT, though diverse VJ usage argued against such confounding for most clonotypes. Compared with coincidental sharing between unrelated individuals, out-of-frame TCR alpha sequences shared between twins showed an excess of sequences with low generation probability.

The protocol used for the library was 5' RACE. The reads were generated on an Illumina HiSeq 2000. A universal primer binding site was added through template switching, and the final cDNA carried a unique molecular identifier so that TCR cDNA molecules could be counted accurately. First-strand cDNA for TCR alpha and beta chains was synthesized from specific primers in the conserved constant-segment region. To control for contamination, every cDNA library was double barcoded, receiving both a SMART-Mk sample barcode and Illumina barcodes. TruSeq adapter sequences, together with Illumina sample barcodes, were added in two successive PCR steps. TCR alpha and beta cDNA libraries were sequenced on the Illumina HiSeq platform with custom primers. The source study handled its data this way. MiGEC processed the raw reads to extract unique molecular identifiers, while MiXCR was used to determine the CDR3 positions. Recombination models were inferred per individual with the repgenHMM and IGoR tools using an EM algorithm. Shared clonotypes were analyzed with the tcR package in R, and sharing was normalized by the product of cloneset sizes. Out-of-frame nonproductive sequences were analyzed to study raw recombination free of thymic and clonal selection effects. TCRdb handled the public reads itself, with Q25 trimming in fastp and clone calling in MiXCR, and kept productive beta chains. Rows with a matching CDR3 protein are joined into one entry that keeps the most common DNA and genes. TCRdb's processing, not the study's, gives the V and J calls here. In all, the sample holds around 530,000 distinct CDR3 sequences, and over 12% of those were seen once. Around 0.4% of the sample lies in the top ten.

Points on this clonotype: What this receptor recognizes is not known. Base quality data are lacking; no much larger clone is found one base away.

The same data also contributed to another study, on yellow fever vaccine responses in identical twins. From that second study: The authors reported that the T cell response to vaccination in identical twins appeared partly convergent and partly personalized. In identical twins, the study followed T cell clones that responded to the vaccine with precision.

The TCR comes from a woman aged 18-29 years in good health. The sequenced sample consisted of CD4+ T cells sorted from blood.

This receptor has the CDR3 CASSQVGLAYRFDEQFF. The nucleotides read TGTGCCAGCAGCCAAGTGGGACTAGCTTATAGGTTTGATGAGCAGTTCTTC. The rearrangement joined TRBV3-1 to TRBJ2-1; 9 nucleotides in the junction match TRBD2. V and J are trimmed by 1 base and 8 bases, and the gene matches miss 12 bases of the junction. CDR1 and CDR2 are drawn from the germline V gene (reference sequence): LGHDT, YNNKEL. The CDR3 numbers 17 residues from cysteine through phenylalanine. Only CDR3 DNA remains: 51 bases, in frame from the first base.